The 15 T cell receptor beta chains listed next were all sequenced from one sample in a study of T cell responses to AZD1222 COVID-19 vaccine (dated by TCRdb to the early 2020s). The library was generated by the immunoSEQ multiplex PCR assay. TCRdb mirrors the immuneACCESS table, restricted to in-frame sequences. Some clones are absent from its copies; in checked studies, under half trace to an unresolved V gene, and the reason for the others is unknown. The sample table shows about 84,000 clones, and approximately 85% are seen once. Roughly 10% of the sample lies in the top ten. The sample's time point label, in plain terms: about 28 days (+/-7) after the second vaccine dose. Material: peripheral blood, obtained 28 days after the second AZD1222 dose. These receptors all come from an adult who received the AZD1222 COVID-19 vaccine.

The V gene is TRBV28, the J gene TRBJ2-7; D uncertain. Germline CDR1 reads MDHEN; CDR2 reads SYDVKM. Trimming took off 4 bases at V and 13 bases at J, with 17 bases between the two ends. This CDR3 comprises 12 residues. The CDR3 loop reads CASSSHHLASYF. The CDR3 nucleotides read TGTGCCAGCAGTTCCCACCACTTGGCCAGCTACTTC.

The V call is TRBV10-3, the J call TRBJ2-2; TRBD2 agrees at 8 bases. From germline, CDR1 is ENHRY and CDR2 SYGVKD. Unmatched junction bases numbered 6, after V lost 6 bases and J lost 0 bases. The CDR3 contains 16 residues. CDR3 coding DNA: TGTGCCATCAGCCCCGGGGGGGCCCCGAACACCGGGGAGCTGTTTTTT. Its translation: CAISPGGAPNTGELFF.

This sequence joins TRBV7-9 and TRBJ1-4, with 10 bases identical to TRBD1. Germline CDR1 reads SEHNR; CDR2 reads FQNEAQ (reference sequence). V shed 5 bases and J 0 bases; nucleotides not matched to a gene: 9. CDR3 length: 18 residues. This chain's CDR3 is CASSVSGTGVATNEKLFF. CDR3 in DNA: TGTGCCAGCAGCGTTTCAGGGACAGGGGTAGCAACTAATGAAAAACTGTTTTTT.

This sequence joins TRBV3-1 (or the pseudogene TRBV3-2) and TRBJ2-7; 8 nucleotides line up with TRBD2. This CDR3 spans 13 amino acids. Germline CDR1 LGHDT, CDR2 YNNKEL (reference sequence). V shed 8 bases and J 1 base; nucleotides not matched to a gene: 4. The CDR3 is CASQSGGSYEQYF. CDR3 DNA: TGTGCCAGCCAAAGCGGGGGATCCTACGAGCAGTACTTC.

The rearrangement joins TRBV28 to TRBJ1-3; 11 bases line up with TRBD1. Germline V gives CDR1 MDHEN, CDR2 SYDVKM. There are 16 residues in the CDR3. V dropped 2 bases and J dropped 2; count of bases not matched to a gene: 2. The CDR3 here is CASSLRTGGAGNTIYF. CDR3 nucleotide sequence: TGTGCCAGCAGTTTACGGACAGGGGGCGCTGGAAACACCATATATTTT.

The chain joins TRBV9 to TRBJ2-3, with 7 bases lining up with TRBD2. The germline CDR1 and CDR2 sequences are SGDLS and YYNGEE. This CDR3 spans 17 amino acids. The V segment lost 3 bases and the J segment 3 bases; nucleotides outside the gene matches: 13. The CDR3 spells CASSAHMGGGPTDTQYF. CDR3 bases: TGTGCCAGCAGCGCCCATATGGGGGGGGGTCCGACAGATACGCAGTATTTT. The full variable domain, in which reference TRBV9 and TRBJ2-3 provide the parts outside the CDR3, is DSGVTQTPKHLITATGQRVTLRCSPRSGDLSVYWYQQSLDQGLQFLIQYYNGEERAKGNILERFSAQQFPDLHSELNLSSLELGDSALYFCASSAHMGGGPTDTQYFGPGTRLTVL.

The genes are TRBV18 and TRBJ1-1, with no clear D. The CDR3 is made up of 13 amino acids. Germline V gene lookup returns CDR1 KGHSH and CDR2 LQKENI. V was pared by 5 bases and J by 1 base, with 8 bases between. This CDR3 is CASSDQRNTEAFF. CDR3 sequence (DNA): TGTGCCAGCTCAGATCAACGGAACACTGAAGCTTTCTTT. The full variable domain, completed using reference TRBV18 and TRBJ1-1, is NAGVMQNPRHLVRRRGQEARLRCSPMKGHSHVYWYRQLPEEGLKFMVYLQKENIIDESGMPKERFSAEFPKEGPSILRIQQVVRGDSAAYFCASSDQRNTEAFFGQGTRLTVV.

The chain carries TRBV6-5 and TRBJ2-2; the D call may be TRBD1 or TRBD2 (6 bases each). CDR3 length: 12 amino acids. The V and J ends lost 6 bases and 9 bases respectively, with 11 bases between them. Germline-derived CDR1 and CDR2 are MNHEY and SVGAGI. CDR3 protein: CASRDGGRELFF. The DNA of the CDR3 is TGTGCCAGCAGGGATGGGGGGCGGGAGCTGTTTTTT.

The chain recombines TRBV2 with TRBJ2-2; unclear D gene. The CDR3 extends over 15 amino acids. Germline CDR1 and CDR2: SNHLY and FYNNEI. The V end lost 2 bases, the J end lost 3 bases, and 10 bases lay between the germline ends. The CDR3: CASSEWQLDTGELFF. The DNA of the CDR3 is TGTGCCAGCAGTGAATGGCAGCTAGACACCGGGGAGCTGTTTTTT. Based on the CDR3 plus reference TRBV2 and TRBJ2-2, the full variable domain is EPEVTQTPSHQVTQMGQEVILRCVPISNHLYFYWYRQILGQKVEFLVSFYNNEISEKSEIFDDQFSVERPDGSNFTLKIRSTKLEDSAMYFCASSEWQLDTGELFFGEGSRLTVL.

V and J are TRBV5-1 and TRBJ1-1; D is possibly TRBD1 (6 bases). Germline CDR1 and CDR2: SGHRS and YFSETQ. V gave up 4 bases and J gave up 6 bases, with 19 bases separating them. The CDR3 covers 15 residues. The CDR3 bases are TGCGCCAGCAGCCAAATTATACAGGGTTCGGCTGAAGCTTTCTTT. It specifies CASSQIIQGSAEAFF. Full variable domain (remainder filled in from reference TRBV5-1 and TRBJ1-1): KAGVTQTPRYLIKTRGQQVTLSCSPISGHRSVSWYQQTPGQGLQFLFEYFSETQRNKGNFPGRFSGRQFSNSRSEMNVSTLELGDSALYLCASSQIIQGSAEAFFGQGTRLTVV.

This clone was counted once. V is TRBV4-2 and J is TRBJ2-1; 9 bases match TRBD1. J was trimmed by 2 bases and V by 0 bases; bases with no gene match: 2. The CDR3 is 16 amino acids. Germline CDR1 LGHNA, CDR2 YNFKEQ. The CDR3 loop reads CASSQDRTGAYNEQFF. The DNA for the CDR3 is TGTGCCAGCAGCCAAGATCGGACAGGGGCCTACAATGAGCAGTTCTTC.

The chain carries TRBV5-8 and TRBJ2-7; TRBD1 matches 8 bases. From germline, CDR1 is SGHTS and CDR2 YDEGEE. V trimming: 0 bases; J trimming: 0 bases; junction bases outside the gene matches: 5. This CDR3 comprises 16 residues. CDR3 sequence: CASSLEGTGHSYEQYF. The CDR3, as DNA: TGTGCCAGCAGCTTGGAAGGGACAGGACACTCCTACGAGCAGTACTTC.

V gene TRBV7-6 combines with J gene TRBJ2-5; TRBD1 aligns across 8 bases. This CDR3 has 15 amino acids. Germline values: CDR1 SGHVS, CDR2 FNYEAQ. Trimming at V came to 1 base and at J to 5 bases, leaving 6 bases not matched to a gene. The CDR3 DNA is TGTGCCAGCAGCTTAGGGACAGGGCAGGGGGAGACCCAGTACTTC. It yields the protein CASSLGTGQGETQYF.

The chain recombines TRBV7-8 with TRBJ1-2, with D tentatively TRBD1 (5 bases). The CDR3 has 15 residues. Germline assignment: CDR1 SGHVS and CDR2 FQNEAQ. The V end lost 5 bases, the J end lost 1 base, and 14 bases lay between the germline ends. The CDR3 DNA follows: TGTGCCAGCAGCCCTTACCCCAGGGATAACTATGGCTACACCTTC. Translating gives CASSPYPRDNYGYTF.

The V and J genes are TRBV4-1 and TRBJ1-2; tentatively, D is TRBD1 (6 bases). The V gene's germline CDR1 is MGHRA and CDR2 YSYEKL. The CDR3 sequence is 15 residues long. Trimming took 0 bases from V and 5 from J, leaving 13 bases between them. The CDR3 DNA is TGCGCCAGCAGCCAAGATCCTACAGGGCTATATGGCTACACCTTC. This gives the protein CASSQDPTGLYGYTF.